Detailed here is one T cell receptor beta chain. This entry belongs to a study of a mutant IDH1 vaccine in newly diagnosed glioma. Indicated time point: baseline, week 1 (first vaccination visit). Treatment described: pre-vaccination baseline after standard-of-care therapy. Per the germline V gene, CDR1 is ENHRY and CDR2 is SYGVKD. Trimming stripped 0 bases from V and 3 bases from J, with 3 bases between. The CDR3 contains 12 residues. Only in-frame clones appear in the TCRdb table, and some are missing; sequencing was by immunoSEQ multiplex PCR. The data hold roughly 19,000 clones, with around 82% observed a single time.

The specimen comprised PBMCs, sampled from a glioma patient treated with radiotherapy, temozolomide or both. The rearrangement joins TRBV10-3 to TRBJ2-7; D uncertain. The sequence came from a man between 35 and 55 years old with glioma. The CDR3 DNA reads as TGTGCCATCAGTGAGTCGGGCTACGAGCAGTACTTC. It encodes CAISESGYEQYF.